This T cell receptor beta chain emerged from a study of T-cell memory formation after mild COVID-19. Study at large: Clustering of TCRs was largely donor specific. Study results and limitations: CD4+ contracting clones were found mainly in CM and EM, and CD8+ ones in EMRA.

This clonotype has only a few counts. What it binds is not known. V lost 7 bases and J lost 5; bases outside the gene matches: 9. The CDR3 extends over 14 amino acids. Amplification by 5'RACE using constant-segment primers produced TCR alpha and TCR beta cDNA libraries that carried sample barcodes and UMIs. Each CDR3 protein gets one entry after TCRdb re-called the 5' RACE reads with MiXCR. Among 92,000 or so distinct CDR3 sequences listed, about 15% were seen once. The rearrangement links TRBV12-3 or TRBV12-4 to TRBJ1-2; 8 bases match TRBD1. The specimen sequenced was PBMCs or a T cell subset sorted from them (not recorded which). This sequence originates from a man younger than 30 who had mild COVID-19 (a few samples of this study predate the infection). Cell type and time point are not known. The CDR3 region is CASTLTGASYGYTF. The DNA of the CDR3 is TGTGCCAGCACCCTGACAGGGGCATCTTATGGCTACACCTTC.